The rows below give T cell receptor beta chains drawn from one sample of a study of blood T cell repertoires in COVID-19. Produced via immunoSEQ multiplex PCR; TCRdb's table is partial and in-frame only. The sample contains about 210,000 clones, about 83% of which appear only once. The sequencing sample was made of peripheral blood. Source of these receptors: a woman between 45 and 65 years old with active or convalescent COVID-19. The CDR3 runs from the conserved cysteine through the conserved F or W. The D gene is left open where the match is weak. Clone size is given for some rows only: seen once, a few or many times, or a class if the clone is expanded.

v_gene: TRBV29-1
j_gene: TRBJ2-3
abundance: NA
d_gene: TRBD2
CDR3nt: TGCAGCGTCTTAACTAGCGGCGCGTTTGATACGCAGTATTTT
CDR3aa: CSVLTSGAFDTQYF

v_gene: TRBV19
j_gene: TRBJ1-5
abundance: NA
d_gene: TRBD1
CDR3nt: TGTGCCAGTAGTACCCGGACAGGGGGACTGTTTAGCAATCAGCCCCAGCATTTT
CDR3aa: CASSTRTGGLFSNQPQHF

v_gene: TRBV28
j_gene: TRBJ2-3
abundance: NA
d_gene: NA
CDR3nt: TGTGCCAGCAGCCCTGAGGCGGTCACGGATACGCAGTATTTT
CDR3aa: CASSPEAVTDTQYF

v_gene: TRBV12-3/TRBV12-4
j_gene: TRBJ1-2
abundance: NA
d_gene: TRBD1
CDR3nt: TGTGCCAGCAGAGACGGGACAGTCTATGGCTACACCTTC
CDR3aa: CASRDGTVYGYTF

v_gene: TRBV29-1
j_gene: TRBJ2-7
abundance: NA
d_gene: TRBD1
CDR3nt: TGCAGCGTTGAAGAGGGACAGCTTGGCGAGCAGTACTTC
CDR3aa: CSVEEGQLGEQYF

v_gene: TRBV24-1
j_gene: TRBJ2-5
abundance: once
d_gene: TRBD1
CDR3nt: TGTGCCACCAGTGACCCCAGGACAGGGAAGGGGGAGACCCAGTACTTC
CDR3aa: CATSDPRTGKGETQYF

v_gene: TRBV9
j_gene: TRBJ2-2
abundance: NA
d_gene: TRBD1
CDR3nt: TGTGCCAGCAGCGCCCCGGGACAGGGGGCCGGGGAGCTGTTTTTT
CDR3aa: CASSAPGQGAGELFF

v_gene: TRBV12-5
j_gene: TRBJ2-6
abundance: NA
d_gene: NA
CDR3nt: TGTGCTAGTGGATCCGGGCACGGGGATCCAGGGGCCAACGTCCTGACTTTC
CDR3aa: CASGSGHGDPGANVLTF

v_gene: TRBV3-1/TRBV3-2
j_gene: TRBJ2-1
abundance: NA
d_gene: TRBD2
CDR3nt: TGTGCCAGCAGCCAGTTGGCCTTACTAGCGGGGGTGGACAATGAGCAGTTCTTC
CDR3aa: CASSQLALLAGVDNEQFF

v_gene: TRBV24-1
j_gene: TRBJ2-5
abundance: NA
d_gene: TRBD1
CDR3nt: TGTGCCACCTCGTTATCGGACAGGGGGCGAGAGACCCAGTACTTC
CDR3aa: CATSLSDRGRETQYF

v_gene: TRBV2
j_gene: TRBJ1-5
abundance: NA
d_gene: TRBD1
CDR3nt: TGTGCCAGCCTCCTGGACAGGGGTGGTCAGCCCCAGCATTTT
CDR3aa: CASLLDRGGQPQHF

v_gene: TRBV24-1
j_gene: TRBJ2-2
abundance: once
d_gene: NA
CDR3nt: TGTGCCACCAAACAGGGCGGGACCGGGGAGCTGTTTTTT
CDR3aa: CATKQGGTGELFF

v_gene: TRBV2
j_gene: TRBJ2-7
abundance: NA
d_gene: NA
CDR3nt: TGTGCCAGCAGGAGGGAGCGGTACCGTACCTACGAGCAGTACTTC
CDR3aa: CASRRERYRTYEQYF

v_gene: TRBV6-6
j_gene: TRBJ2-1
abundance: NA
d_gene: NA
CDR3nt: TGTGCCAGCAGTTATCCAGGAGAGGGTGAGCAGTTCTTC
CDR3aa: CASSYPGEGEQFF

v_gene: TRBV5-6
j_gene: TRBJ2-1
abundance: NA
d_gene: TRBD2
CDR3nt: TGTGCCAGCAGCTTGAGGGTTAGCGGGGACTACAATGAGCAGTTCTTC
CDR3aa: CASSLRVSGDYNEQFF

v_gene: TRBV7-3
j_gene: TRBJ2-1
abundance: NA
d_gene: NA
CDR3nt: TGTGCCAGCAGCTCTCCTGCTAAACAGGAAAGCTCCTACAATGAGCAGTTCTTC
CDR3aa: CASSSPAKQESSYNEQFF

v_gene: TRBV5-1
j_gene: TRBJ1-4
abundance: NA
d_gene: NA
CDR3nt: TGCGCCAGCAGCGATGCCGGGGGACCCAATGAAAAACTGTTTTTT
CDR3aa: CASSDAGGPNEKLFF

v_gene: TRBV25-1
j_gene: TRBJ1-4
abundance: once
d_gene: NA
CDR3nt: TGTGCCAGCAGACGGGAAAGCGAAAAACTGTTTTTT
CDR3aa: CASRRESEKLFF

v_gene: TRBV6-1
j_gene: TRBJ1-4
abundance: NA
d_gene: TRBD1
CDR3nt: TGTGCCAGCAGTGCTAACGCGGGACAGGGTACCGAAAAACTGTTTTTT
CDR3aa: CASSANAGQGTEKLFF

v_gene: TRBV3-1/TRBV3-2
j_gene: TRBJ2-5
abundance: NA
d_gene: TRBD2
CDR3nt: TGTGCCAGCAGCCAAAGCGGAGGGACTAGCGGCCGAGAGACCCAGTACTTC
CDR3aa: CASSQSGGTSGRETQYF

v_gene: TRBV19
j_gene: TRBJ2-1
abundance: few
d_gene: NA
CDR3nt: TGTGCCACCACCATTTACGGGAGCAGGTCCTACAATGAGCAGTTCTTC
CDR3aa: CATTIYGSRSYNEQFF

v_gene: TRBV19
j_gene: TRBJ1-2
abundance: NA
d_gene: NA
CDR3nt: TGTGCCAGTAGTGGACAAGACTATGGCTACACCTTC
CDR3aa: CASSGQDYGYTF

v_gene: TRBV5-6
j_gene: TRBJ1-5
abundance: once
d_gene: NA
CDR3nt: TGTGCCAGCAGCTTGGAGCTTGCAGGTCAGCCCCAGCATTTT
CDR3aa: CASSLELAGQPQHF

v_gene: TRBV6-5
j_gene: TRBJ1-2
abundance: NA
d_gene: TRBD1
CDR3nt: TGTGCCAGCGGGACAGGGGAGGGAGGCTACACCTTC
CDR3aa: CASGTGEGGYTF

v_gene: TRBV6-5
j_gene: TRBJ2-7
abundance: NA
d_gene: NA
CDR3nt: TGTGCCAGCACCGCGACTACGTCCTACGAGCAGTACTTC
CDR3aa: CASTATTSYEQYF

v_gene: TRBV6-5
j_gene: TRBJ1-2
abundance: few
d_gene: NA
CDR3nt: TGTGCCAGCAGTTACGTCCGGGACTCATATGGCTACACCTTC
CDR3aa: CASSYVRDSYGYTF

v_gene: TRBV3-1/TRBV3-2
j_gene: TRBJ2-2
abundance: NA
d_gene: TRBD2
CDR3nt: TGTGCCAGCAGCCAAGATAAGGGAGCGGGAGTCGGGGAGCTGTTTTTT
CDR3aa: CASSQDKGAGVGELFF

v_gene: TRBV20-1
j_gene: TRBJ1-2
abundance: once
d_gene: NA
CDR3nt: TGCAGTGCCACGACAGGTGGTGGCTACACCTTC
CDR3aa: CSATTGGGYTF

v_gene: TRBV12-5
j_gene: TRBJ1-1
abundance: NA
d_gene: NA
CDR3nt: TGTGCTAGTGCCCCCAGGGCTAGGAACACTGAAGCTTTCTTT
CDR3aa: CASAPRARNTEAFF

v_gene: TRBV10-3
j_gene: TRBJ2-5
abundance: few
d_gene: TRBD1
CDR3nt: TGTGCCATCTCCCCAGGGGGAGAGACCCAGTACTTC
CDR3aa: CAISPGGETQYF

v_gene: TRBV27
j_gene: TRBJ2-2
abundance: NA
d_gene: NA
CDR3nt: TGTGCCAGCAGTCCAACGGGCCGGGGGACCGGGGAGCTGTTTTTT
CDR3aa: CASSPTGRGTGELFF

v_gene: TRBV7-9
j_gene: TRBJ2-1
abundance: NA
d_gene: TRBD2
CDR3nt: TGTGCCAGCAGCCCCCCGTCGAGCGGGGGGGCATCCAGGCAGTTCTTC
CDR3aa: CASSPPSSGGASRQFF

v_gene: TRBV27
j_gene: TRBJ1-1
abundance: once
d_gene: TRBD1
CDR3nt: TGTGCCAGCAGTCCTGACAGGGGGCGGGACACTGAAGCTTTCTTT
CDR3aa: CASSPDRGRDTEAFF

v_gene: TRBV5-4
j_gene: TRBJ2-2
abundance: NA
d_gene: TRBD1
CDR3nt: TGTGCCAGCAGCCGGACAGGGTGGGCCACCGGGGAGCTGTTTTTT
CDR3aa: CASSRTGWATGELFF

v_gene: TRBV5-1
j_gene: TRBJ2-1
abundance: NA
d_gene: TRBD1
CDR3nt: TGCGCCAGCAGCCCCCTTCCCCCGGGACAGGGGGCCAATGAGCAGTTCTTC
CDR3aa: CASSPLPPGQGANEQFF

v_gene: TRBV11-2
j_gene: TRBJ1-6
abundance: NA
d_gene: TRBD1
CDR3nt: TGTGCCAGCAGCCCCCGGGACAGGGGAGAGTCACCCCTCCACTTT
CDR3aa: CASSPRDRGESPLHF

v_gene: TRBV2
j_gene: TRBJ1-5
abundance: NA
d_gene: TRBD1
CDR3nt: TGTGCCAGCAGTGCACCGACAGGGCCCCAGCCCCAGCATTTT
CDR3aa: CASSAPTGPQPQHF

v_gene: TRBV7-2
j_gene: TRBJ1-1
abundance: few
d_gene: NA
CDR3nt: TGTGCCAGCAGCTCCACAGGAGTAATGAACACTGAAGCTTTCTTT
CDR3aa: CASSSTGVMNTEAFF

v_gene: TRBV6-1
j_gene: TRBJ2-1
abundance: NA
d_gene: NA
CDR3nt: TGTGCCAGCAGTGAATTGAGAGTTAATTACAATGAGCAGTTCTTC
CDR3aa: CASSELRVNYNEQFF